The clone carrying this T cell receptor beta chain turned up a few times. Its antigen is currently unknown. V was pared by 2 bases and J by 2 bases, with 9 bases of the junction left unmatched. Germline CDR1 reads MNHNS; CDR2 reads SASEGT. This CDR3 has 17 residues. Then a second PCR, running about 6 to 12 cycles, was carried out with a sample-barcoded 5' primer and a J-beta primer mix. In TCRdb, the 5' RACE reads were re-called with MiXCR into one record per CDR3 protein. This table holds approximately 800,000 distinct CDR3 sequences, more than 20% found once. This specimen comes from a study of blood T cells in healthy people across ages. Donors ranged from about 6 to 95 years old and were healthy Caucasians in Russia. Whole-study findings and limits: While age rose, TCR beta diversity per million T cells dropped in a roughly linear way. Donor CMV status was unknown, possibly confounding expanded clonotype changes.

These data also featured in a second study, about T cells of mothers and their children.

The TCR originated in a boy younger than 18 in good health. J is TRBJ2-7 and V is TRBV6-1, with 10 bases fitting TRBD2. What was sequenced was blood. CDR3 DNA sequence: TGTGCCAGCAGTGAAATGGAGGTAGCGGGGGGCGCCTACGAGCAGTACTTC. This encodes CASSEMEVAGGAYEQYF.